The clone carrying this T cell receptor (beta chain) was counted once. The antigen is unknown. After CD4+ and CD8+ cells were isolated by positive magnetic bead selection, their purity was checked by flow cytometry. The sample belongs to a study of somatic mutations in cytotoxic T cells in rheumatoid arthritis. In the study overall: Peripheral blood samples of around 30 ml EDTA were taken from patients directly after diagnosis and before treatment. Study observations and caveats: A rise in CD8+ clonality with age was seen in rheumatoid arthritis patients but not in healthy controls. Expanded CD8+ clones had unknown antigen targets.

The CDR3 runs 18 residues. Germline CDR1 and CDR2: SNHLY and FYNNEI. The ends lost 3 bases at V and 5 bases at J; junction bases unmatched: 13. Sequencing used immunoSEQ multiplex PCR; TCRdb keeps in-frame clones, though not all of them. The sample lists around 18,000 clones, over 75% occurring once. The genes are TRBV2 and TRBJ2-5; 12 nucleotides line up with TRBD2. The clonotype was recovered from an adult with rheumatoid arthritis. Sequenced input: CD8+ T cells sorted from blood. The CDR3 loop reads CASSEAGLAGLRVETQYF. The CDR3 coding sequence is TGTGCCAGCAGTGAGGCGGGACTAGCGGGCCTCAGAGTGGAGACCCAGTACTTC.